These 10 T cell receptor beta chains came from one sample sequenced in a study of cytomegalovirus exposure and HLA in healthy donors. The PCR had 60 Vbeta and 13 Jbeta primers. The protocol was immunoSEQ multiplex PCR, while the TCRdb copy is restricted to in-frame clones and leaves out a portion. The data show about 90,000 clones, 85% to 90% seen once. The specimen sequenced was PBMCs. These receptors were taken from a man between 18 and 29 years old in good health and CMV-seronegative.

This clone was seen just once. CDR3 bases: TGTGCCAGCAGCGCCGGGACAGTTGATCAGCCCCAGCATTTT. Protein product: CASSAGTVDQPQHF. This rearrangement joins TRBV9 to TRBJ1-5; 7 bases are shared with TRBD1. The CDR3 spans 14 residues. V shed 3 bases and J 5 bases; nucleotides not matched to a gene: 5. CDR1 SGDLS and CDR2 YYNGEE come from the germline V gene.

This rearrangement joins TRBV5-4 to TRBJ1-1; 8 nucleotides align to TRBD1. Germline V gene sequence: CDR1 SGHNT, CDR2 YYREEE (reference sequence). With V trimmed by 4 bases and J by 3 bases, 5 bases remained unmatched. The CDR3 consists of 14 residues. CDR3 sequence reads: CASSRTGGDTEAFF. Written as DNA, the CDR3 is TGTGCCAGCAGCAGAACAGGGGGGGACACTGAAGCTTTCTTT.

The chain carries TRBV19 and TRBJ2-2; 12 nucleotides agree with TRBD2. The germline V gene has CDR1 LNHDA and CDR2 SQIVND (reference sequence). Trimming removed 6 bases from V and 2 bases from J; junction bases left unmatched: 7. This CDR3 is built from 17 residues. CDR3 amino acids: CASRTLAGGPNTGELFF. The CDR3 bases are TGTGCCAGTAGGACACTAGCGGGAGGCCCCAACACCGGGGAGCTGTTTTTT.

The chain recombines TRBV25-1 with TRBJ2-1, with D possibly being TRBD2 (6 bases). The CDR3 covers 15 residues. CDR1 and CDR2 (germline): MGHDK, SYGVNS. V lost 8 bases, J lost 0 bases, and 14 bases lay in between. The CDR3 DNA reads as TGTGCCAGCCAACCGGGACTCAGCTCCTACAATGAGCAGTTCTTC. Translation: CASQPGLSSYNEQFF.

V is TRBV7-9 and J is TRBJ1-1; TRBD1 aligns across 8 bases. The CDR3 covers 16 residues. Germline CDR1 reads SEHNR; CDR2 reads FQNEAQ (reference sequence). V lost 8 bases, J lost 5 bases, and 16 bases stayed unmatched. In DNA, the CDR3 is TGTGCCAGCGGGCAAAGACAGGGGCGGCTCTGGACTGAAGCTTTCTTT. Its translation: CASGQRQGRLWTEAFF.

The chain carries TRBV30 and TRBJ2-1, with 12 bases aligning to TRBD2. The trim removed 0 bases at V and 5 bases at J, leaving 14 bases unmatched. The CDR3 extends over 19 amino acids. The germline V gene has CDR1 GTSNPN and CDR2 SVGIG (reference sequence). This CDR3 reads CAWSVMTSGSRAFDNEQFF. The CDR3 bases are TGTGCCTGGAGTGTAATGACTAGCGGGAGTAGGGCTTTCGACAATGAGCAGTTCTTC.

This rearrangement joins TRBV18 to TRBJ2-5, with D perhaps matching TRBD1 (5 bases). The end of the DNA is better explained by TRBJ2-7, so the J call may be wrong. CDR1 and CDR2 from the germline V gene are KGHSH and LQKENI. CDR3 length: 14 amino acids. In nucleotides, the CDR3 is TGTGCCAGCTCACCGGGGCAGCAGCCCTACGAGCAGTACTTC. Protein product: CASSPGQQPYEQYF.

This chain uses TRBV11-3 with TRBJ2-1; TRBD2 is a possible D gene (6 bases). The CDR3 has 14 residues. The V gene's germline CDR1 is SGHNT and CDR2 YENEEA. Trimming stripped 5 bases from V and 7 bases from J, with 15 bases between. The CDR3 loop is CASSQSGWRNEQFF. The CDR3 DNA reads TGTGCCAGCAGCCAGAGCGGGTGGCGAAATGAGCAGTTCTTC.

The V call is TRBV11-2, the J call TRBJ2-1; possible D gene TRBD2, 5 bases. In germline, CDR1 is SGHAT, CDR2 FQNNGV. The ends were cut back, 4 bases at V and 6 bases at J, with 19 bases in the middle. The CDR3 runs to 16 residues. The CDR3 sequence is CASSSNRRSGRNEQFF. The CDR3 nucleotides are TGTGCCAGCAGCTCTAACCGGCGGAGCGGACGCAATGAGCAGTTCTTC.

The CDR3 bases are TGTGCCAGCAGCCGACAGGGACGCTCTGGAAACACCATATATTTT. Its translation is CASSRQGRSGNTIYF. The chain recombines TRBV7-9 with TRBJ1-3; TRBD1 agrees at 7 bases. Trimming removed 5 bases from V and 0 bases from J; junction bases left unmatched: 4. Germline V gene data show CDR1 as SEHNR and CDR2 as FQNEAQ (reference sequence). This CDR3 comprises 15 residues. The variable domain in full, completed from reference TRBV7-9 and TRBJ1-3, reads DTGVSQNPRHKITKRGQNVTFRCDPISEHNRLYWYRQTLGQGPEFLTYFQNEAQLEKSRLLSDRFSAERPKGSFSTLEIQRTEQGDSAMYLCASSRQGRSGNTIYFGEGSWLTVV.